The T cell receptor beta chain under discussion was sequenced for a study of CXCR3-negative and CXCR3-positive naive CD8 T cells. Study findings and constraints: More hydrophobic TRB CDR3s occurred in CXCR3-positive than in CXCR3-negative naive cells.

Details on this clonotype: Its cognate antigen is unknown.

Subsets of CD8+ T cells were each sorted in triplicate at approximately 300,000 cells apiece. Germline V gene lookup returns CDR1 MGHDK and CDR2 SYGVNS. This CDR3 has 12 amino acids. Carrying UMI labels, the TRB cDNA libraries were prepared through 5' RACE. TCRdb re-called the 5' RACE reads and gives one entry per CDR3 protein, without DNA. The sample table includes roughly 56,000 distinct CDR3 sequences. The source is a human donor in good health. Some clones in this sample may be carry-over from other donors' samples. Specimen: naive CXCR3- CD8+ T cells from blood. Sample subset: CD45RO-CCR7+CD27+CD95- naive CD8+ T cells lacking CXCR3 (TNR3-). V gene TRBV25-1 combines with J gene TRBJ2-7; there is no DNA to check the TCRdb D call of TRBD1. This CDR3 is CASAGTPYEQYF.